The entry below gives a single TCR beta chain sequence along with its context. What it binds is unknown. The data were obtained in a study of identical twins' blood T cells. General study results and limits: Top TCRbeta clonotypes were shared more with twin than unrelated donors.

The V gene's germline CDR1 is SEHNR and CDR2 FQNEAQ (reference sequence). V trimming: 5 bases; J trimming: 0 bases; junction bases outside the gene matches: 8. This CDR3 is 17 amino acids long. TCRdb reanalysed the 5' RACE reads using MiXCR and keeps one entry per CDR3 protein. The top ten hold around 5.6% of the sample, which has fewer than 450,000 distinct CDR3 sequences, about 28% seen once. The sequence was collected from a woman between 18 and 55 years old in good health. This chain connects TRBV7-9 to TRBJ2-2; 8 bases fit TRBD1. The source material was PBMCs. The CDR3, as DNA: TGTGCCAGCAGCCCCAAATGGGACAGGCCGAACACCGGGGAGCTGTTTTTT. This encodes CASSPKWDRPNTGELFF. Combining the CDR3 with reference TRBV7-9 and TRBJ2-2 gives the whole variable domain DTGVSQNPRHKITKRGQNVTFRCDPISEHNRLYWYRQTLGQGPEFLTYFQNEAQLEKSRLLSDRFSAERPKGSFSTLEIQRTEQGDSAMYLCASSPKWDRPNTGELFFGEGSRLTVL.